This entry lists 26 T cell receptor beta chains sequenced from one sample in a study of cytomegalovirus exposure and HLA in healthy donors (dated by TCRdb to 2016 to 2017). Library prep was done by the immunoSEQ multiplex PCR assay. For the multiplex PCR, a mixture combining 60 forward primers for TCR Vbeta segments and 13 reverse primers for TCR Jbeta segments was used. TCRdb obtained this table from immuneACCESS and retained in-frame rearrangements with V and J assigned. These tables miss some clones; where compared with another copy, unresolved V genes account for less than half of the shortfall, and the remainder is unexplained. This sample gives roughly 180,000 clones in total; under 90% of them show up just once. The top ten clonotypes cover around 7.3% of the sample. Sequenced sample: PBMCs. These receptors originate from a man aged 25-45 years in good health and CMV-seropositive.

The chain has TRBV2 and TRBJ2-5, with TRBD1 matching over 10 bases. Germline V gene lookup returns CDR1 SNHLY and CDR2 FYNNEI. J was trimmed by 10 bases and V by 8 bases; bases with no gene match: 10. CDR3 size: 13 residues. This chain's CDR3 is CASRGQGSAGQYF. CDR3 DNA sequence: TGTGCCAGCCGGGGACAGGGGTCCGCGGGCCAGTACTTC.

The J gene is TRBJ2-3, the V gene TRBV7-2; TRBD2 matches 12 bases. The CDR3 length is 16 residues. Germline trimming cut 6 bases from V and 5 bases from J; bases unmatched to any gene: 9. The germline gives CDR1 SGHTA, CDR2 FQGNSA. CDR3 DNA sequence: TGTGCCAGCAGTCGATATACGACTAGCGGGGGAGATACGCAGTATTTT. This encodes CASSRYTTSGGDTQYF.

This chain links TRBV28 with TRBJ2-1; 7 nucleotides align to TRBD2. CDR3 size: 18 residues. Germline CDR1 MDHEN, CDR2 SYDVKM. V trimming: 2 bases; J trimming: 3 bases; junction bases outside the gene matches: 13. In DNA, the CDR3 is TGTGCCAGCAGTTTACTCTCCCCCAGCGGGGATTTCTACAATGAGCAGTTCTTC. This codes for CASSLLSPSGDFYNEQFF.

As to this clone: This CDR3 is missing its conserved last phenylalanine or tryptophan, likely due to a read error. The rearrangement uses TRBV19 and TRBJ1-5; possible D gene TRBD1, 6 bases. CDR3 length equals 15 residues. Trimming removed 6 bases from V and 5 bases from J, with 17 bases in between. Germline values: CDR1 LNHDA, CDR2 SQIVND (reference sequence). CDR3 sequence (DNA): TGTGCCAGTAGGGGCCAGGGCTCAGGGGATCAGCCCCAGCATTCT. Translation: CASRGQGSGDQPQHS.

This clone was seen just once. The chain joins TRBV30 to TRBJ1-2; 7 bases match TRBD1. CDR3 length: 14 residues. Germline V CDR1 and CDR2: GTSNPN, SVGIG (reference sequence). The CDR3 loop is CASNHRGSYYGYTF. CDR3 nucleotide sequence: TGTGCTTCTAATCACAGGGGTTCTTACTATGGCTACACCTTC. The full variable domain, with the rest looked up from reference TRBV30 and TRBJ1-2, is SQTIHQWPATLVQPVGSPLSLECTVEGTSNPNLYWYRQAAGRGLQLLFYSVGIGQISSEVPQNLSASRPQDRQFILSSKKLLLSDSGFYLCASNHRGSYYGYTFGSGTRLTVV.

The chain carries TRBV7-2 and TRBJ2-5; 7 nucleotides agree with TRBD1. Germline CDR1 is SGHTA and CDR2 is FQGNSA. V trimming: 2 bases; J trimming: 2 bases; junction bases outside the gene matches: 8. The length of the CDR3 is 16 residues. CDR3 sequence: CASSLSEGAGQETQYF. The CDR3 DNA sequence: TGTGCCAGCAGCTTAAGTGAGGGGGCAGGACAAGAGACCCAGTACTTC.

V usage is TRBV25-1 and J usage is TRBJ2-1; tentatively, D is TRBD1 (6 bases). The CDR3 totals 13 residues. The V end was cut by 6 bases, the J end by 4 bases, with 10 bases between. CDR1 is MGHDK and CDR2 is SYGVNS in the germline V gene. CDR3 nucleotides: TGTGCCAGCAGGAGACAGGATTACAATGAGCAGTTCTTC. This gives the protein CASRRQDYNEQFF.

The chain has TRBV6-5 and TRBJ1-4; 9 bases align to TRBD1. The CDR3 covers 15 residues. Germline-derived CDR1 and CDR2 are MNHEY and SVGAGI. J was trimmed by 6 bases and V by 6 bases; bases with no gene match: 8. The CDR3 region is CASSETGTGHEKLFF. The CDR3 nucleotides read TGTGCCAGCAGCGAAACCGGGACAGGGCATGAAAAACTGTTTTTT.

The chain recombines TRBV28 with TRBJ1-2; D is unresolved. V was shortened by 6 bases and J by 0 bases, with 8 bases between the two germline ends. The CDR3 length is 13 residues. Germline CDR1 and CDR2: MDHEN and SYDVKM. Here the CDR3 DNA reads TGTGCCAGCAGGCCTACCTCTAACTATGGCTACACCTTC. This sequence encodes CASRPTSNYGYTF.

This sequence joins TRBV6-5 and TRBJ2-5; D is unresolved. Germline-derived CDR1 and CDR2 are MNHEY and SVGAGI. This CDR3 is 11 amino acids long. Deletions cut 6 bases from V and 7 bases from J, with 9 bases between. CDR3 region: CASRLRGTQYF. The CDR3 nucleotides read TGTGCCAGCAGGCTAAGAGGGACCCAGTACTTC.

V gene TRBV28 combines with J gene TRBJ2-7; 9 positions agree with TRBD1. From germline, CDR1 is MDHEN and CDR2 SYDVKM. J lost 5 bases, V lost 3 bases, and 11 bases had no gene match. This CDR3 has 16 residues. CDR3 sequence: CASSLDRGMMSDEQYF. The CDR3 bases are TGTGCCAGCAGTTTGGACAGGGGAATGATGAGCGACGAGCAGTACTTC.

The rearrangement links TRBV15 to TRBJ2-7; D is possibly TRBD1 (5 bases). Germline CDR1 is LNHNV and CDR2 is YYDKDF (reference sequence). The CDR3 has 17 amino acids. V was pared by 0 bases and J by 5 bases, with 20 bases between. In DNA form, the CDR3 reads TGTGCCACCAGCAGAGATCAAGGGGTGGCTATGGCTCACGAGCAGTACTTC. It specifies CATSRDQGVAMAHEQYF.

The chain joins TRBV15 to TRBJ2-1, with 9 bases identical to TRBD2. The CDR3 has 17 amino acids. The junction had 11 bases not matched to a gene; V was cut back by 3 bases and J by 5 bases. Per the germline V gene, CDR1 is LNHNV and CDR2 is YYDKDF (reference sequence). This CDR3 is CATSSGIAGVPDNEQFF. As DNA, the CDR3 is TGTGCCACCAGCAGTGGAATAGCGGGGGTCCCTGACAATGAGCAGTTCTTC.

This clone has just a few counts. Written as DNA, the CDR3 is TGTGCCAGCAGTTCCCCAGGGGGGTCAGATACGCAGTATTTT. This gives the protein CASSSPGGSDTQYF. V and J are TRBV6-6 and TRBJ2-3; perhaps TRBD1 as D (7 bases). In germline, CDR1 is MNHNY, CDR2 SVGAGI (reference sequence). CDR3 size: 14 residues. V lost 4 bases and J 4 bases, leaving 12 bases between the germline ends.

This chain joins TRBV4-1 and TRBJ1-1, with no clear D. This CDR3 contains 14 residues. Trimming pared 0 bases from V and 7 bases from J, leaving 12 bases between. Germline V gives CDR1 MGHRA, CDR2 YSYEKL. The CDR3 spells CASSQETRALEAFF. For the CDR3, the DNA is TGCGCCAGCAGCCAAGAAACGAGGGCCCTTGAAGCTTTCTTT.

This clone was recorded a few times. This rearrangement joins TRBV4-2 to TRBJ1-2, with D perhaps TRBD1 (5 bases). The CDR3 has 15 residues. The V end lost 0 bases, the J end lost 3 bases, and 11 bases lay between the germline ends. Germline CDR1 LGHNA, CDR2 YNFKEQ. The CDR3 sequence: CASSQESRGDYGYTF. The CDR3, as DNA: TGTGCCAGCAGCCAAGAATCCCGGGGGGACTATGGCTACACCTTC.

For the CDR3, the DNA is TGTGCCAGCAGTTACCGAATGACTAGCGGGAGGGACGAGCAGTACTTC. This gives the protein CASSYRMTSGRDEQYF. This chain joins TRBV6-5 and TRBJ2-7; TRBD2 agrees at 14 bases. Trimming at V came to 2 bases and at J to 5 bases, leaving 5 bases not matched to a gene. CDR3 length: 16 residues. Germline CDR1 and CDR2: MNHEY and SVGAGI.

This clone was seen a handful of times. The rearrangement uses TRBV28 and TRBJ1-1, with D unclear. The germline gives CDR1 MDHEN, CDR2 SYDVKM. The CDR3 has 12 residues. V was clipped by 6 bases and J by 0 bases, with 5 bases between them. This CDR3 is CASSEMNTEAFF. CDR3 coding DNA: TGTGCCAGCAGCGAGATGAACACTGAAGCTTTCTTT.

The rearrangement links TRBV28 to TRBJ2-7; D is undetermined. Germline CDR1 reads MDHEN; CDR2 reads SYDVKM. V was shortened by 2 bases and J by 3 bases, with 14 bases between the two germline ends. The CDR3 is 15 amino acids. The CDR3 DNA follows: TGTGCCAGCAGTTTAGAACGTGCAGGCTACTACGAGCAGTACTTC. It codes for CASSLERAGYYEQYF.

The V call is TRBV5-4, the J call TRBJ1-1, with D unresolved. The V gene's germline CDR1 is SGHNT and CDR2 YYREEE (reference sequence). There are 16 residues in the CDR3. Trimming removed 2 bases from V and 0 bases from J, with 14 bases in between. CDR3 nucleotides: TGTGCCAGCAGCTTCCACGGACTACCTATGAACACTGAAGCTTTCTTT. It specifies CASSFHGLPMNTEAFF.

The gene calls are TRBV7-6 and TRBJ2-7; tentative D call: TRBD1 (5 bases). There are 13 residues in the CDR3. With 1 base removed from V and 3 bases from J, the gap between germline ends came to 7 bases. CDR1 is SGHVS, CDR2 FNYEAQ, per germline. CDR3 sequence (DNA): TGTGCCAGCAGCTTAGTAGACAGCTACGAGCAGTACTTC. Encoded protein: CASSLVDSYEQYF. Complete variable domain (other parts from reference TRBV7-6 and TRBJ2-7): GAGVSQSPRYKVTKRGQDVALRCDPISGHVSLYWYRQALGQGPEFLTYFNYEAQQDKSGLPNDRFSAERPEGSISTLTIQRTEQRDSAMYRCASSLVDSYEQYFGPGTRLTVT.

In this sample, this clone turned up a few times. This chain connects TRBV18 to TRBJ2-1; tentative D call: TRBD1 (5 bases). This CDR3 region has 11 residues. Germline CDR1 and CDR2: KGHSH and LQKENI. The germline V and J ends were trimmed by 4 bases and 15 bases, with 13 bases remaining between them. In DNA, the CDR3 is TGTGCCAGCTCACTACAGGATTCCCGGTTCTTC. Encoded protein: CASSLQDSRFF.

The chain joins TRBV5-6 to TRBJ1-2; 7 bases agree with TRBD1. This CDR3 region has 17 residues. Unmatched junction bases numbered 10, after V lost 0 bases and J lost 2 bases. Germline loops: CDR1 SGHDT, CDR2 YYEEEE. The CDR3 is CASSLAMGDSFNYGYTF. In DNA, the CDR3 is TGTGCCAGCAGCTTGGCCATGGGGGACAGCTTCAACTATGGCTACACCTTC. Full variable domain (outside the CDR3, taken from reference TRBV5-6 and TRBJ1-2): DAGVTQSPTHLIKTRGQQVTLRCSPKSGHDTVSWYQQALGQGPQFIFQYYEEEERQRGNFPDRFSGHQFPNYSSELNVNALLLGDSALYLCASSLAMGDSFNYGYTFGSGTRLTVV.

The chain joins TRBV5-1 to TRBJ2-3; 14 nucleotides line up with TRBD2. The V and J ends lost 4 bases and 1 base, in that order; junction bases with no gene match: 5. Germline assignment: CDR1 SGHRS and CDR2 YFSETQ. The CDR3 loop spans 17 amino acids. The CDR3 protein is CASSREGLAGGTDTQYF. The CDR3 coding sequence is TGCGCCAGCAGCCGGGAGGGACTAGCGGGGGGCACAGATACGCAGTATTTT.

CDR3 sequence (DNA): TGCGCCAGCAGCTACGGCGTCCGGGGCCTAGCGAGAAATGAGCAGTTCTTC. This gives the protein CASSYGVRGLARNEQFF. The chain has TRBV5-1 and TRBJ2-1; tentative D call: TRBD2 (6 bases). CDR1 is SGHRS, CDR2 YFSETQ, per germline. There are 17 residues in the CDR3. The germline V and J ends were trimmed by 3 bases and 7 bases, with 23 bases remaining between them.

The rearrangement joins TRBV5-5 to TRBJ2-7; perhaps TRBD2 as D (7 bases). Trimming took 4 bases from V and 5 from J, leaving 16 bases between them. The CDR3 is made up of 14 amino acids. CDR1 and CDR2 (germline): SGHKS, YYEKEE (reference sequence). The CDR3 sequence: CASSGGPAGDEQYF. The CDR3, as DNA: TGTGCCAGCAGCGGGGGCCCTGCGGGGGACGAGCAGTACTTC.